This T cell receptor (beta chain) is from a study of regulatory T cells in long-lasting Graves disease. Study-wide findings and caveats: Results may be inaccurate due to the small sample size. Preferential use of TRBV28, TRBJ1-2 and TRBJ2-5 was seen in persistent disease.

Remarks on this clonotype: Its antigen is unknown.

Regarding time point: newly diagnosed GD, antithyroid drugs for less than 3 months. RNA isolated from PBMCs was used to make the TCR library. V was trimmed by 0 bases and J by 2 bases, leaving 11 bases between them. The CDR3 covers 15 residues. Germline CDR1 reads SGHRS; CDR2 reads YFSETQ. CDR3-region Arm-PCR and iRepertoire HTBI primers produced the TCR beta libraries. One entry per CDR3 protein, called by TCRdb with MiXCR from the multiplex PCR reads. The sample lists fewer than 550,000 distinct CDR3 sequences, about 15% occurring once. This same sample was also part of a study on T cells in Graves' hyperthyroidism and ophthalmopathy.

The V gene is TRBV5-1, the J gene TRBJ2-5; D not resolved. The material sequenced was peripheral blood mononuclear cells (PBMCs), taken at new diagnosis, from a patient treated with antithyroid drugs. This receptor was taken from a woman between 18 and 29 years old with Graves disease. The CDR3 DNA is TGCGCCAGCAGCTTGGCCTGGGCTGATCAAGAGACCCAGTACTTC. Translated: CASSLAWADQETQYF.